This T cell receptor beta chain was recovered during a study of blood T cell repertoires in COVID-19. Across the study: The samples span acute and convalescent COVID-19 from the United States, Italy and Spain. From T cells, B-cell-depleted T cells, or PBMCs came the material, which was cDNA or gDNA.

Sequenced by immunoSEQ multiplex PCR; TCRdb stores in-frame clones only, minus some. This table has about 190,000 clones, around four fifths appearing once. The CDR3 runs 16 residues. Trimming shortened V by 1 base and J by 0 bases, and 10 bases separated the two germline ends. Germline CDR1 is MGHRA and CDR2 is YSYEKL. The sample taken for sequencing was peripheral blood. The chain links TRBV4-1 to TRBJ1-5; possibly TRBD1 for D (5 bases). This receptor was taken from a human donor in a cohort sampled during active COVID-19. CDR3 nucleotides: TGCGCCAGCAGCCAAGTTCAGGGCCGTAGCAATCAGCCCCAGCATTTT. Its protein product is CASSQVQGRSNQPQHF.